Each of the 24 T cell receptor beta chains below was sequenced from the same sample in a study of cytomegalovirus exposure and HLA in healthy donors. PCR employed 60 Vbeta and 13 Jbeta primers. Assay used: immunoSEQ multiplex PCR; TCRdb lists only in-frame clones, some missing. The sample has around 150,000 clones; roughly 74% are singletons. The specimen sequenced was PBMCs. These receptors came from a man younger than 35 in good health and CMV-seropositive.

This clone was observed once. This chain uses TRBV30 with TRBJ2-1; D might be TRBD2 (5 bases). Trimming pared 3 bases from V and 5 bases from J, leaving 11 bases between. Germline loops: CDR1 GTSNPN, CDR2 SVGIG (reference sequence). The length of the CDR3 is 13 residues. The CDR3 sequence: CAWRVGVDNEQFF. The CDR3 DNA sequence: TGTGCCTGGAGGGTGGGAGTGGACAATGAGCAGTTCTTC.

This clone was observed once. The genes are TRBV9 and TRBJ1-2; TRBD1 might be the D (6 bases). Trimming took off 3 bases at V and 4 bases at J, with 13 bases between the two ends. The length of the CDR3 is 14 residues. The germline V gene encodes CDR1 SGDLS and CDR2 YYNGEE. The CDR3 sequence is CASSATTGSYGYTF. The CDR3, as DNA: TGTGCCAGCAGCGCCACTACAGGGTCCTATGGCTACACCTTC.

CDR3 nucleotide sequence: TGCGCCAGCAGCCCCGTAAAGTTGGGCGGGAGGTCGACCGGGGAGCTGTTTTTT. The encoded protein is CASSPVKLGGRSTGELFF. V and J are TRBV4-1 and TRBJ2-2, with 8 bases lining up with TRBD2. The CDR3 is 18 residues long. The trim removed 4 bases at V and 5 bases at J, leaving 15 bases unmatched. Germline lookup yields CDR1 MGHRA and CDR2 YSYEKL.

The gene calls are TRBV30 and TRBJ2-5; 8 positions match TRBD2. J was trimmed by 5 bases and V by 2 bases; bases with no gene match: 10. CDR3 length equals 15 residues. Germline lookup yields CDR1 GTSNPN and CDR2 SVGIG (reference sequence). CDR3 DNA: TGTGCCTGGAGTATCAGCGGGGGTAACTATGAGACCCAGTACTTC. It encodes CAWSISGGNYETQYF.

This clone has just a few counts. The chain joins TRBV15 to TRBJ1-3; TRBD1 agrees at 7 bases. Per germline, CDR1 LNHNV and CDR2 YYDKDF (reference sequence). The CDR3 length is 16 residues. V shed 5 bases, J shed 1 base, and the junction held 8 bases outside the gene matches. The CDR3, as DNA: TGTGCCACCAGCGGAAGACAGGGATTTTCTGGAAACACCATATATTTT. The encoded protein is CATSGRQGFSGNTIYF.

The CDR3 coding sequence is TGTGCCAGCAGCGTAGACAGGGGCCCAGCTTTCTTT. Amino acid sequence: CASSVDRGPAFF. This rearrangement joins TRBV9 to TRBJ1-1, with TRBD1 identical over 7 bases. With V trimmed by 0 bases and J by 10 bases, 3 bases remained unmatched. The CDR3 length is 12 residues. Germline-derived CDR1 and CDR2 are SGDLS and YYNGEE.

This chain links TRBV7-9 with TRBJ2-3; tentatively, D is TRBD2 (7 bases). Germline values: CDR1 SEHNR, CDR2 FQNEAQ (reference sequence). With 5 bases removed from V and 6 bases from J, the gap between germline ends came to 15 bases. CDR3 size: 14 residues. CDR3 bases: TGTGCCAGCAGCAAGGGGGGGATCCGGGATACGCAGTATTTT. Its protein product is CASSKGGIRDTQYF.

This chain joins TRBV5-1 and TRBJ2-2; possible D gene TRBD2, 6 bases. This CDR3 has 15 amino acids. In germline, CDR1 is SGHRS, CDR2 YFSETQ. Deletions cut 0 bases from V and 4 bases from J, with 10 bases between. CDR3 sequence reads: CASSLALASTGELFF. DNA of the CDR3: TGCGCCAGCAGCTTGGCTCTAGCGAGCACCGGGGAGCTGTTTTTT.

The J gene is TRBJ1-1, the V gene TRBV6-5, with D perhaps matching TRBD1 (5 bases). The length of the CDR3 is 13 residues. Trimming shortened V by 2 bases and J by 3 bases, and 7 bases separated the two germline ends. In germline, CDR1 is MNHEY, CDR2 SVGAGI. CDR3 nucleotide sequence: TGTGCCAGCAGTTACGCAGGGCACACTGAAGCTTTCTTT. Translating gives CASSYAGHTEAFF.

The V and J genes are TRBV20-1 and TRBJ2-1; D uncertain. The CDR3 length is 11 residues. The V end was cut by 1 base, the J end by 10 bases, with 8 bases between. Germline V lookup: CDR1 DFQATT, CDR2 SNEGSKA (reference sequence). The CDR3 DNA sequence: TGCAGTGCTAGAGGTACTCGGGAGCAGTTCTTC. Amino acids: CSARGTREQFF.

The chain recombines TRBV5-1 with TRBJ2-1, with TRBD2 matching 10 bases. Germline CDR1 SGHRS, CDR2 YFSETQ. J was trimmed by 9 bases and V by 1 base; bases with no gene match: 7. The CDR3 sequence is 15 residues long. In nucleotides, the CDR3 is TGCGCCAGCAGCTTGCTGAGCGGGAGGGCCTTTGAGCAGTTCTTC. It is translated as CASSLLSGRAFEQFF.

The genes are TRBV6-5 and TRBJ1-1, with TRBD1 as a possible D gene (6 bases). Trimming removed 9 bases from V and 0 bases from J, with 8 bases in between. The germline V gene has CDR1 MNHEY and CDR2 SVGAGI. The CDR3 loop spans 12 amino acids. The CDR3 coding sequence is TGTGCCAGTAGGGGGATGAACACTGAAGCTTTCTTT. The encoded protein is CASRGMNTEAFF.

As regards this clone: Germline and junction disagree at one end, which may indicate a read error. CDR3 region: CASSELAVAGNAIYF. CDR3 in DNA: TGTGCCAGCAGTGAATTGGCGGTCGCTGGAAACGCCATATATTTT. The chain has TRBV2 and TRBJ1-3; no clear D. Germline CDR1 SNHLY, CDR2 FYNNEI. The CDR3 spans 15 residues.

The V and J genes are TRBV6-6 and TRBJ2-5; TRBD1 agrees at 7 bases. Per germline, CDR1 MNHNY and CDR2 SVGAGI (reference sequence). The trim removed 8 bases at V and 5 bases at J, leaving 5 bases unmatched. The CDR3 contains 12 residues. Written as DNA, the CDR3 is TGTGCCAGCTCCTTCAGGGGGGAGACCCAGTACTTC. Translating it yields CASSFRGETQYF.

This chain joins TRBV11-2 and TRBJ1-2, with no clear D. Trimming removed 0 bases at V and 0 bases at J, with 11 bases between. Germline lookup yields CDR1 SGHAT and CDR2 FQNNGV. The CDR3 runs to 16 residues. The CDR3 DNA reads TGTGCCAGCAGCTTAGATGGATTCCTAGCTAACTATGGCTACACCTTC. Amino acid sequence: CASSLDGFLANYGYTF.

This chain connects TRBV5-6 to TRBJ2-4; 7 bases match TRBD2. CDR3 length: 17 amino acids. Trimming removed 2 bases from V and 0 bases from J; junction bases left unmatched: 8. Germline values: CDR1 SGHDT, CDR2 YYEEEE. In DNA, the CDR3 is TGTGCCAGCAGCTTCAGACCTAGCGGATTAGCCAAAAACATTCAGTACTTC. This encodes CASSFRPSGLAKNIQYF.

This sequence joins TRBV27 and TRBJ2-1, with 8 nucleotides matching TRBD1. Trimming took 5 bases from V and 6 from J; bases not matched to a gene: 6. This CDR3 region has 14 residues. Germline assignment: CDR1 MNHEY and CDR2 SMNVEV (reference sequence). CDR3 protein: CASSPKTGVNEQFF. The CDR3 DNA sequence: TGTGCCAGCAGTCCGAAGACAGGGGTCAATGAGCAGTTCTTC.

The CDR3 loop reads CASKPGAGNTIYF. CDR3 DNA sequence: TGTGCCAGTAAACCGGGAGCTGGAAACACCATATATTTT. V gene TRBV19 combines with J gene TRBJ1-3, with D hard to call. V was trimmed by 7 bases and J by 2 bases, leaving 9 bases between them. This CDR3 contains 13 residues. CDR1 is LNHDA, CDR2 SQIVND, per germline (reference sequence).

This clone was counted only a few times. This chain connects TRBV25-1 to TRBJ2-7; TRBD1 is a possible D gene (6 bases). The V gene lost 3 bases and the J gene lost 0 bases, with 9 bases spanning the gap. Germline loops: CDR1 MGHDK, CDR2 SYGVNS. The CDR3 loop spans 14 amino acids. The CDR3 DNA is TGTGCCAGCAGTGAGGACAGCCCCTCCTACGAGCAGTACTTC. Protein: CASSEDSPSYEQYF.

The chain links TRBV5-1 to TRBJ2-2; 10 nucleotides match TRBD1. J lost 5 bases, V lost 5 bases, and 9 bases had no gene match. Germline assignment: CDR1 SGHRS and CDR2 YFSETQ. The CDR3 is 16 amino acids. CDR3 sequence: CASSSTGTGATGELFF. DNA for the CDR3: TGCGCCAGCAGTTCTACCGGGACAGGGGCGACCGGGGAGCTGTTTTTT.

The rearrangement joins TRBV5-6 to TRBJ1-2; no clear D gene. This CDR3 contains 16 residues. Germline loops: CDR1 SGHDT, CDR2 YYEEEE. V shed 2 bases and J shed 4 bases, with 18 bases lying between them. Here the CDR3 reads CASSFRGGEDPYGYTF. The CDR3 nucleotides are TGTGCCAGCAGCTTCCGCGGTGGGGAGGATCCCTATGGCTACACCTTC.

The chain combines TRBV6-1 with TRBJ2-7; perhaps TRBD1 as D (6 bases). The CDR3 length is 16 residues. From germline, CDR1 is MNHNS and CDR2 SASEGT. Trimming stripped 2 bases from V and 2 bases from J, with 16 bases between. CDR3 sequence: CASSERMQGTTYEQYF. CDR3 DNA: TGTGCCAGCAGTGAACGAATGCAGGGGACCACCTACGAGCAGTACTTC.

The chain couples TRBV28 to TRBJ2-1; D is possibly TRBD2 (6 bases). Germline values: CDR1 MDHEN, CDR2 SYDVKM. This CDR3 comprises 14 residues. Trimming removed 6 bases at V and 8 bases at J, with 17 bases between. The CDR3 is CASREFSPSDEQFF. The CDR3, as DNA: TGTGCCAGCAGAGAATTCAGTCCTAGCGATGAGCAGTTCTTC. The full variable domain, rest sourced from reference TRBV28 and TRBJ2-1, is DVKVTQSSRYLVKRTGEKVFLECVQDMDHENMFWYRQDPGLGLRLIYFSYDVKMKEKGDIPEGYSVSREKKERFSLILESASTNQTSMYLCASREFSPSDEQFFGPGTRLTVL.

This clone was seen once. The rearrangement joins TRBV6-1 to TRBJ1-2, with 8 bases lining up with TRBD1. Trimming took 6 bases from V and 7 from J; bases not matched to a gene: 7. Germline CDR1 reads MNHNS; CDR2 reads SASEGT. The CDR3 runs to 13 residues. CDR3 DNA: TGTGCCAGCAGAGCAGGGGGCGCTTCTGGCTACACCTTC. Amino acids: CASRAGGASGYTF.